The 12 T cell receptor beta chains reported below all come from one sample, sequenced in a study of blood T cell repertoires in COVID-19. Clones were sequenced by immunoSEQ multiplex PCR, and TCRdb holds only the in-frame ones, with some missing. Here the sample spans roughly 400,000 clones, 85% to 90% being singletons. Sequencing was carried out using PBMCs or T cells enriched from blood (not recorded which). The origin of the receptors is a woman in her twenties or thirties who had recovered from COVID-19.

The V and J genes are TRBV27 and TRBJ1-2; the D gene is possibly TRBD1 (5 bases). V gave up 8 bases and J gave up 4 bases, with 14 bases separating them. The CDR3 totals 13 residues. The germline CDR1 and CDR2 sequences are MNHEY and SMNVEV (reference sequence). CDR3 nucleotides: TGTGCCAGCGGCAGGGCAGAGCGCTATGGCTACACCTTC. Translating gives CASGRAERYGYTF.

The V call is TRBV30, the J call TRBJ1-2; D gene unclear. V dropped 0 bases and J dropped 3 bases, with 8 bases sitting between them. Germline V lookup: CDR1 GTSNPN, CDR2 SVGIG (reference sequence). This CDR3 contains 13 residues. For the CDR3, the DNA is TGTGCCTGGAGTGTCGGTTACTACTATGGCTACACCTTC. Amino acids: CAWSVGYYYGYTF.

This clone has only one observation. The rearrangement uses TRBV6-5 and TRBJ1-4; a possible D gene is TRBD1 (5 bases). The CDR3 has 15 amino acids. CDR1 MNHEY and CDR2 SVGAGI come from the germline V gene. Trimming shortened V by 4 bases and J by 7 bases, and 16 bases separated the two germline ends. The CDR3 DNA is TGTGCCAGCAGTTCAGATCGGGGGAAGGGTGAAAAACTGTTTTTT. Amino acid sequence: CASSSDRGKGEKLFF.

The J gene is TRBJ2-3, the V gene TRBV24-1, with D perhaps TRBD1 (5 bases). This CDR3 has 15 residues. V was clipped by 11 bases and J by 2 bases, with 19 bases between them. Germline-derived CDR1 and CDR2 are KGHDR and SFDVKD. The CDR3 protein is CANDRSESPTDTQYF. Here the CDR3 DNA reads TGTGCCAACGACAGATCCGAGAGCCCCACAGATACGCAGTATTTT.

This clone was detected only a few times. The chain couples TRBV7-3 to TRBJ2-1; 11 positions match TRBD2. V was clipped by 5 bases and J by 3 bases; unmatched bases: 3. The CDR3 totals 15 residues. CDR1 SGHTA and CDR2 FQGTGA come from the germline V gene. CDR3 sequence reads: CASSPGLAGYNEQFF. Here the CDR3 DNA reads TGTGCCAGCAGCCCAGGACTAGCGGGCTACAATGAGCAGTTCTTC.

This clone has only a few counts. Additional DNA sequences in this sample encode the identical CDR3. The chain joins TRBV18 to TRBJ2-3, with unresolved D. The CDR3 length is 13 residues. Trimming removed 3 bases from V and 0 bases from J, with 4 bases in between. Germline-derived CDR1 and CDR2 are KGHSH and LQKENI. Here the CDR3 DNA reads TGTGCCAGCTCACCCCCTAGCACAGATACGCAGTATTTT. The encoded protein is CASSPPSTDTQYF.

This sequence joins TRBV28 and TRBJ1-2; D gene unclear. The CDR3 is 14 residues long. V dropped 3 bases and J dropped 8 bases, with 16 bases sitting between them. The V gene's germline CDR1 is MDHEN and CDR2 SYDVKM. The CDR3 loop is CASSLERLDGGYTF. The CDR3 DNA sequence: TGTGCCAGCAGTTTGGAGAGACTCGATGGCGGCTACACCTTC.

The CDR3 DNA follows: TGTGCCAGCAGCTTGGAGGCCAGCGCCTACGAGCAGTACTTC. Residues: CASSLEASAYEQYF. The chain is built from TRBV5-4 and TRBJ2-7; D gene unclear. The CDR3 runs to 14 residues. Germline V gives CDR1 SGHNT, CDR2 YYREEE (reference sequence). Trimming cost V 0 bases and J 2 bases, with 9 bases left between them.

The chain links TRBV7-9 to TRBJ2-7, with 7 positions matching TRBD2. The V and J ends lost 2 bases and 4 bases, in that order; junction bases with no gene match: 8. The CDR3 is 15 residues long. The germline V gene encodes CDR1 SEHNR and CDR2 FQNEAQ (reference sequence). The CDR3 region is CASSLTAGANYEQYF. CDR3 sequence (DNA): TGTGCCAGCAGCTTAACCGCGGGAGCCAATTACGAGCAGTACTTC.

This rearrangement joins TRBV18 to TRBJ2-5; 7 bases map to TRBD1. Germline values: CDR1 KGHSH, CDR2 LQKENI. This CDR3 is 16 amino acids long. With V trimmed by 6 bases and J by 3 bases, 13 bases remained unmatched. The CDR3 DNA reads TGTGCCAGCTCCCCGACAGGGATTCGCGCGAAAGAGACCCAGTACTTC. Its translation: CASSPTGIRAKETQYF.

V is TRBV4-2 and J is TRBJ2-2; D ambiguous. The CDR3 has 14 residues. Germline CDR1 LGHNA, CDR2 YNFKEQ. The V and J ends lost 1 base and 4 bases respectively, with 7 bases between them. As DNA, the CDR3 is TGTGCCAGCAGCCAAGTTTTGAGCACCGGGGAGCTGTTTTTT. Residues: CASSQVLSTGELFF.

This chain connects TRBV19 to TRBJ1-5; 11 bases agree with TRBD1. From germline, CDR1 is LNHDA and CDR2 SQIVND (reference sequence). The CDR3 is 17 residues long. The V gene end was trimmed by 7 bases and the J gene end by 0 bases; junction bases not matched to a gene: 8. The CDR3 loop reads CASTEGQGDVSNQPQHF. In DNA, the CDR3 is TGTGCCAGTACCGAGGGACAGGGGGACGTTAGCAATCAGCCCCAGCATTTT.